The clone carrying this T cell receptor (beta chain) has a count of ten or more. The CDR3 has 13 amino acids. Trimming removed 8 bases from V and 6 bases from J, with 17 bases in between. Germline values: CDR1 SGHRS, CDR2 YFSETQ. The hyperthyroidism was newly diagnosed and had lasted under 2 months; the patients were aged 18 to 65. RNA transcripts provided the source from which TCR beta CDR3 regions were amplified. Primed by the HTBI set, a first-round RT-PCR was run on the TCR CDR3. MiXCR was run by TCRdb on the multiplex PCR reads, yielding one entry per CDR3 protein. The profile shows hundreds of thousands of distinct CDR3 sequences, around 15% of them singletons. This entry is derived from a study of T cells in Graves' hyperthyroidism and ophthalmopathy.

The rearrangement joins TRBV5-1 to TRBJ1-2; possibly TRBD1 for D (6 bases). The sequencing sample was made of blood. This TCR was recovered from a woman aged 25 to 39 with Graves' hyperthyroidism. The chain's CDR3 is CASQTQGLDGYTF. Here the CDR3 DNA reads TGCGCCAGTCAAACTCAGGGGCTAGATGGCTACACCTTC.